This T cell receptor beta chain was recovered during a study of spatial heterogeneity in lung cancer. The wider study: For the average unique TCR and UMI combination, more than 9.5 occurrences appeared in raw reads.

Points from the study as a whole: Counts of expanded intratumoral alpha and beta TCRs tracked tumor mutation counts.

Time point defined: sample taken at primary tumor resection. Samples were donated by 72 untreated early-stage non-small cell lung cancer patients. Researchers sequenced whole RNA taken from tumor, nontumor lung or frozen PBMC without sorting. The table lists this clonotype with many counts. Its antigen is still unknown. A unique molecular identifier was carried by every single TCR cDNA molecule. From the 5' RACE reads, TCRdb called clonotypes with MiXCR, one entry per CDR3 protein. This table holds nearly 11,000 distinct CDR3 sequences, 4% to 6% found once. The sequence came from a male donor with early-stage non-small cell lung cancer. Specimen: lung tumor tissue, collected at surgery.

The CDR3 is CASSLVLIAKNIQYF. The CDR3 DNA sequence: TGTGCCAGCAGTTTGGTCTTAATAGCCAAAAACATTCAGTACTTC. The chain joins TRBV27 to TRBJ2-4; unclear D gene. CDR1 is MNHEY, CDR2 SMNVEV, per germline (reference sequence). V was clipped by 3 bases and J by 0 bases, with 9 bases between them. CDR3 length equals 15 residues.